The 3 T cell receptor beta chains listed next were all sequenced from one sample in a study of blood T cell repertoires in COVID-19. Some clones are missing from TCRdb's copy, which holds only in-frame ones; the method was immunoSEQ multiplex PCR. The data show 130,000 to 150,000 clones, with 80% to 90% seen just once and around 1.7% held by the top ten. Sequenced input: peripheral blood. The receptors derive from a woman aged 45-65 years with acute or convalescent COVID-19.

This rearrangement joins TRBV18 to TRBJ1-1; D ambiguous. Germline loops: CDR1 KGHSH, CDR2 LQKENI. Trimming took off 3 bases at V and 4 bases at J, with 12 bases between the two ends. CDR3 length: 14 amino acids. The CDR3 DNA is TGTGCCAGCTCACCGTTGAACAGTTTCACTGAAGCTTTCTTT. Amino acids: CASSPLNSFTEAFF.

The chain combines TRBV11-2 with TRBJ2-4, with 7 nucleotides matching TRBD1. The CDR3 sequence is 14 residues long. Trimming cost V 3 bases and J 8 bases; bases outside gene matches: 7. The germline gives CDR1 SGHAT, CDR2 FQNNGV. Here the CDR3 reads CASSFRGRKDIQYF. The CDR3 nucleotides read TGTGCCAGCAGCTTTAGGGGGCGAAAAGACATTCAGTACTTC.

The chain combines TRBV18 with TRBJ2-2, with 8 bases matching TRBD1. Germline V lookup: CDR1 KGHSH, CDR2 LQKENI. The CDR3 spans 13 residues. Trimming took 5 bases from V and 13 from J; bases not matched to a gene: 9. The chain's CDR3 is CASSVDRGFGLFF. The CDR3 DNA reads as TGTGCCAGCTCAGTCGACAGGGGTTTCGGGCTGTTTTTT.